The rows below give T cell receptor beta chains drawn from one sample of a study of T cell changes during pregnancy in multiple sclerosis. Assay used: immunoSEQ multiplex PCR; TCRdb lists only in-frame clones, some missing. The sample holds about 39,000 clones, 94% seen once. Sample: CD4+ T cells from peripheral blood mononuclear cells, taken after pregnancy. These receptors were collected from a female donor with multiple sclerosis, enrolled in a pregnancy study. CDR3s include the opening cysteine and the closing phenylalanine or tryptophan. The order of the fields is clone size, J gene, D gene, V gene, CDR3 DNA, CDR3 protein. A D gene is named only where the DNA matches it firmly. Only some rows state a clone size, as once, few, many or a class for expanded clones.

clone_size: .; j_call: TRBJ1-1; d_call: .; v_call: TRBV5-6; cdr3_nt: TGTGCCAGCAGCTTAGAAGAGACTGAAGCTTTCTTT; cdr3_aa: CASSLEETEAFF
clone_size: .; j_call: TRBJ1-2; d_call: .; v_call: TRBV6-4; cdr3_nt: TGTGCCAGCAGTCAGGGGCGTAACTATGGCTACACCTTC; cdr3_aa: CASSQGRNYGYTF
clone_size: .; j_call: TRBJ2-7; d_call: TRBD1; v_call: TRBV6-1; cdr3_nt: TGTGCCAGCAGTACCTTAAGACAGGGCCACGAGCAGTACTTC; cdr3_aa: CASSTLRQGHEQYF
clone_size: .; j_call: TRBJ2-7; d_call: TRBD2; v_call: TRBV6-4; cdr3_nt: TGTGCCAGCAGTGACCCGGACAGGGTGACTAGCGGGGTCTACGAGCAGTACTTC; cdr3_aa: CASSDPDRVTSGVYEQYF
clone_size: .; j_call: TRBJ2-5; d_call: .; v_call: TRBV5-1; cdr3_nt: TGCGCCAGCAGCGTGGGCGGCAATGGACTCCAAGAGACCCAGTACTTC; cdr3_aa: CASSVGGNGLQETQYF
clone_size: .; j_call: TRBJ1-6; d_call: TRBD1; v_call: TRBV5-1; cdr3_nt: TGCGCCAGCAGCTTCACAGGGGATAATTCACCCCTCCACTTT; cdr3_aa: CASSFTGDNSPLHF
clone_size: .; j_call: TRBJ2-7; d_call: TRBD1; v_call: TRBV5-1; cdr3_nt: TGCGCCAGCAGCCACAGGGGGCCCTCCTCCTACGAGCAGTACTTC; cdr3_aa: CASSHRGPSSYEQYF
clone_size: .; j_call: TRBJ2-1; d_call: TRBD2; v_call: TRBV5-1; cdr3_nt: TGCGCCAGCAGCTTGGATAGCGGGGGGAGCTACAATGAGCAGTTCTTC; cdr3_aa: CASSLDSGGSYNEQFF
clone_size: once; j_call: TRBJ2-7; d_call: .; v_call: TRBV7-8; cdr3_nt: TGTGCCAGCAGCCCAAACAGGATCAGGAACATCTACGAGCAGTACTTC; cdr3_aa: CASSPNRIRNIYEQYF
clone_size: .; j_call: TRBJ2-3; d_call: TRBD2; v_call: TRBV5-1; cdr3_nt: TGCGCCAGCAGCTTGTGGGAGGCTAGCGGGGGCCGGGGGGATACGCAGTATTTT; cdr3_aa: CASSLWEASGGRGDTQYF
clone_size: .; j_call: TRBJ1-1; d_call: .; v_call: TRBV13; cdr3_nt: TGTGCCAGCAGTTTGTTAAACACTGAAGCTTTCTTT; cdr3_aa: CASSLLNTEAFF
clone_size: .; j_call: TRBJ2-7; d_call: .; v_call: TRBV6-5; cdr3_nt: TGTGCCAGCAGTTCTATGGACAACTACGAGCAGTACTTC; cdr3_aa: CASSSMDNYEQYF
clone_size: .; j_call: TRBJ1-2; d_call: TRBD1; v_call: TRBV19; cdr3_nt: TGTGCCAGTAGTATTATTGGGCTCCGGGACAGCTCCTATGGCTACACCTTC; cdr3_aa: CASSIIGLRDSSYGYTF
clone_size: .; j_call: TRBJ1-4; d_call: TRBD1; v_call: TRBV7-9; cdr3_nt: TGTGCCAGCAGCTCCGGGGACAGGGGTTATGAAAAACTGTTTTTT; cdr3_aa: CASSSGDRGYEKLFF
clone_size: .; j_call: TRBJ2-3; d_call: TRBD2; v_call: TRBV9; cdr3_nt: TGTGCCAGCAGCGTAGAGGTTCGAGACGGGGGGGCCCCAGATACGCAGTATTTT; cdr3_aa: CASSVEVRDGGAPDTQYF
clone_size: .; j_call: TRBJ1-2; d_call: .; v_call: TRBV18; cdr3_nt: TGTGCCAGCTCACCACCCTCCGGTGCGGGTCTGAAGAGTGGCTACACCTTC; cdr3_aa: CASSPPSGAGLKSGYTF
clone_size: .; j_call: TRBJ2-5; d_call: .; v_call: TRBV6-1; cdr3_nt: TGTGCCAGCAGCCCGAACAGGGTGGAGACCCAGTACTTC; cdr3_aa: CASSPNRVETQYF
clone_size: .; j_call: TRBJ1-3; d_call: .; v_call: TRBV7-6; cdr3_nt: TGTGCCAGCAGCCCCCTAAGGAGCTCTGGAAACACCATATATTTT; cdr3_aa: CASSPLRSSGNTIYF
clone_size: .; j_call: TRBJ2-2; d_call: TRBD1; v_call: TRBV6-6; cdr3_nt: TGTGCCAGCATTACAGGGGTTGGAACCGGGGAGCTGTTTTTT; cdr3_aa: CASITGVGTGELFF